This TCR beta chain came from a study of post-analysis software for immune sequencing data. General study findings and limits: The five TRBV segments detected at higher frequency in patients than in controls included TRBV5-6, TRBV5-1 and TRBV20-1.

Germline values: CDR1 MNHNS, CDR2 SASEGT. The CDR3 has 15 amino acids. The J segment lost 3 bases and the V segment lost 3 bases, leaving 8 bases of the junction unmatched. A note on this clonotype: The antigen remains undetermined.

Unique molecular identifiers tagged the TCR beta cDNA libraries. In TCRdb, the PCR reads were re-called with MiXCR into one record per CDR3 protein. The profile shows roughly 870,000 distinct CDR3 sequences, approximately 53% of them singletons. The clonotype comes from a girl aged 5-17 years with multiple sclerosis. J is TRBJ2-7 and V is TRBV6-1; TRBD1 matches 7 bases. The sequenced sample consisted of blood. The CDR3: CASSDLRQGDYEQYF. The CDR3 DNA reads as TGTGCCAGCAGTGATCTTCGGCAGGGGGACTACGAGCAGTACTTC.